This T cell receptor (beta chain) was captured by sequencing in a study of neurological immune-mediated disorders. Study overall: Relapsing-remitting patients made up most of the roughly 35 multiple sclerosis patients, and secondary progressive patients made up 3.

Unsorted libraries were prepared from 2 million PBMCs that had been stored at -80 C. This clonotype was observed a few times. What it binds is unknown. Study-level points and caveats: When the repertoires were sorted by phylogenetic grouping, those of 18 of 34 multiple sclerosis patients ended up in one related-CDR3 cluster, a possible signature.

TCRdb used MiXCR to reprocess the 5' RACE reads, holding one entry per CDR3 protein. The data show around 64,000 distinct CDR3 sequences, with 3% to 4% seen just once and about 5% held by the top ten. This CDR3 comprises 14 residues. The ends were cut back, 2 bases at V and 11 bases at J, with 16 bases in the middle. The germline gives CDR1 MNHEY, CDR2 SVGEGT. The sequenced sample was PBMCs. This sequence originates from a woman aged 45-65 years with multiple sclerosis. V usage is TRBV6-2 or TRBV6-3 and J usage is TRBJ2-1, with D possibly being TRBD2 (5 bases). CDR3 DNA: TGTGCCAGCAGTTACAATGCCGTCCGGGATCAGCAGTTCTTC. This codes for CASSYNAVRDQQFF.